The 31 T cell receptor beta chains listed next were all sequenced from one sample in a study of T cell repertoires in cytomegalovirus infection. TCRdb reanalysed the reads using MiXCR and keeps one entry per CDR3 protein. Among about 530,000 distinct CDR3 sequences, roughly 29% were seen once, and the ten largest hold 13%. Material: PBMCs. Source of these receptors: a human donor in good health (CMV status not recorded). Some clones in this sample may be carry-over from other donors' samples.

This clonotype was counted only a few times. V and J are TRBV19 and TRBJ1-1; TRBD1 matches 11 bases. Germline trimming cut 6 bases from V and 3 bases from J; bases unmatched to any gene: 9. Germline assignment: CDR1 LNHDA and CDR2 SQIVND (reference sequence). This CDR3 is 16 amino acids long. CDR3 bases: TGTGCCAGTAGATTGGGATGGGACAGGGGGGACACTGAAGCTTTCTTT. As protein: CASRLGWDRGDTEAFF. The full variable domain, rest sourced from reference TRBV19 and TRBJ1-1, is DGGITQSPKYLFRKEGQNVTLSCEQNLNHDAMYWYRQDPGQGLRLIYYSQIVNDFQKGDIAEGYSVSREKKESFPLTVTSAQKNPTAFYLCASRLGWDRGDTEAFFGQGTRLTVV.

This chain links TRBV6-1 with TRBJ1-5; possible D gene TRBD1, 5 bases. Germline CDR1 is MNHNS and CDR2 is SASEGT. V gave up 6 bases and J gave up 4 bases, with 7 bases separating them. The CDR3 contains 12 residues. DNA of the CDR3: TGTGCCAGCAGAGCAGGGAATCAGCCCCAGCATTTT. Its translation is CASRAGNQPQHF.

The CDR3 region is CSVTRSSTDTQYF. CDR3 nucleotides: TGCAGCGTTACTAGATCTAGCACAGATACGCAGTATTTT. The J gene is TRBJ2-3, the V gene TRBV29-1; D might be TRBD2 (5 bases). Germline V gene lookup returns CDR1 SQVTM and CDR2 ANQGSEA. Trimming removed 5 bases from V and 0 bases from J, with 9 bases in between. There are 13 residues in the CDR3.

V is TRBV4-2 and J is TRBJ2-2; D perhaps matches TRBD2 (5 bases). Trimming pared 9 bases from V and 0 bases from J, leaving 20 bases between. The germline gives CDR1 LGHNA, CDR2 YNFKEQ. The CDR3 loop spans 17 amino acids. In DNA, the CDR3 is TGTGCCAGTGGAGGTACCGCTCGCCGCTCGAACACCGGGGAGCTGTTTTTT. Amino acids: CASGGTARRSNTGELFF.

V is TRBV5-4 and J is TRBJ2-3; 7 nucleotides agree with TRBD1. The V segment lost 5 bases and the J segment 1 base; nucleotides outside the gene matches: 7. The CDR3 length is 15 residues. CDR1 is SGHNT and CDR2 is YYREEE in the germline V gene (reference sequence). The CDR3 spells CASRDPTGGTDTQYF. CDR3 sequence (DNA): TGTGCCAGCAGGGACCCAACAGGGGGCACAGATACGCAGTATTTT. Drawing the rest from reference TRBV5-4 and TRBJ2-3, the complete variable domain is ETGVTQSPTHLIKTRGQQVTLRCSSQSGHNTVSWYQQALGQGPQFIFQYYREEENGRGNFPPRFSGLQFPNYSSELNVNALELDDSALYLCASRDPTGGTDTQYFGPGTRLTVL.

This clonotype occurred once. This chain connects TRBV20-1 to TRBJ2-1, with 8 bases fitting TRBD2. This CDR3 contains 20 residues. Unmatched junction bases numbered 23, after V lost 2 bases and J lost 5 bases. CDR1 is DFQATT and CDR2 is SNEGSKA in the germline V gene (reference sequence). CDR3 in DNA: TGCAGTGCTAGAACTTACCCCTCACGGCAGGCCCAGCGGGAGAACAATGAGCAGTTCTTC. Its translation: CSARTYPSRQAQRENNEQFF.

This rearrangement joins TRBV7-9 to TRBJ2-1; 12 bases map to TRBD2. J gave up 4 bases and V 5 bases, and 18 bases lay outside the gene matches. CDR3 length equals 20 residues. Germline V CDR1 and CDR2: SEHNR, FQNEAQ (reference sequence). CDR3 sequence (DNA): TGTGCCAGCAGCCCGAGACTAGCGGGAGTAAGTCAACCTCGATACAATGAGCAGTTCTTC. This translates into CASSPRLAGVSQPRYNEQFF.

A word on this clonotype: Just one base apart from a much larger clone, this may be a read error. The rearrangement links TRBV7-2 to TRBJ2-1; D uncertain. The germline V gene has CDR1 SGHTA and CDR2 FQGNSA. CDR3 length equals 14 residues. V was trimmed by 6 bases and J by 3 bases, leaving 12 bases between them. The CDR3 loop reads CASSSSCIYNEQFF. CDR3 coding DNA: TGTGCCAGCAGTAGTTCTTGCATCTACAATGAGCAGTTCTTC. The full variable domain, its missing parts supplied by reference TRBV7-2 and TRBJ2-1, is GAGVSQSPSNKVTEKGKDVELRCDPISGHTALYWYRQSLGQGLEFLIYFQGNSAPDKSGLPSDRFSAERTGGSVSTLTIQRTQQEDSAVYLCASSSSCIYNEQFFGPGTRLTVL.

V gene TRBV6-2 or TRBV6-3 combines with J gene TRBJ2-7; 8 nucleotides align to TRBD2. The germline V gene encodes CDR1 MNHEY and CDR2 SVGEGT. The trim removed 6 bases at V and 3 bases at J, leaving 7 bases unmatched. The length of the CDR3 is 14 residues. CDR3 sequence (DNA): TGTGCCAGCAGGAAGGGACTAGGCGGCTACGAGCAGTACTTC. Translating gives CASRKGLGGYEQYF.

This clonotype was observed at least ten times. The chain has TRBV7-8 and TRBJ2-7, with 9 positions matching TRBD1. Germline V lookup: CDR1 SGHVS, CDR2 FQNEAQ. With 0 bases clipped from V and 3 bases from J, the junction kept 6 bases outside the gene matches. The CDR3 runs 16 residues. CDR3 nucleotides: TGTGCCAGCAGCTTAGCGGCGGAGGACAGGGGCTACGAGCAGTACTTC. Protein: CASSLAAEDRGYEQYF.

This clonotype was counted many times. This chain connects TRBV7-3 to TRBJ2-5; weak D call: TRBD2 (6 bases). Trimming shortened V by 1 base and J by 5 bases, and 8 bases separated the two germline ends. The length of the CDR3 is 13 residues. Per germline, CDR1 SGHTA and CDR2 FQGTGA. The CDR3 sequence: CASSLSGTETQYF. The CDR3, as DNA: TGTGCCAGCAGCTTAAGCGGGACTGAGACCCAGTACTTC.

A few counts support this clonotype. The chain carries TRBV12-3 or TRBV12-4 and TRBJ1-1; D unresolved. The CDR3 length is 12 residues. Trimming removed 5 bases from V and 6 bases from J, with 10 bases in between. This CDR3 is CASSLSGAEAFF. CDR3 bases: TGTGCCAGCAGTCTCTCTGGGGCTGAAGCTTTCTTT.

The J gene is TRBJ2-7, the V gene TRBV12-3 or TRBV12-4; a weak D match, TRBD2 (6 bases). Trimming pared 1 base from V and 12 bases from J, leaving 10 bases between. CDR3 length: 11 residues. The chain's CDR3 is CASSLGTSLYV. The CDR3 nucleotides read TGTGCCAGCAGTTTAGGAACTAGCTTGTACGTC.

This clonotype was recorded a few times. This chain joins TRBV9 and TRBJ2-1, with 14 nucleotides matching TRBD2. This CDR3 contains 15 residues. CDR1 and CDR2 (germline): SGDLS, YYNGEE. Trimming cost V 0 bases and J 15 bases; bases outside gene matches: 8. The DNA of the CDR3 is TGTGCCAGCAGCGTAGATGGGACTAGCGGGAGAGGGTGGTTCTTC. Protein sequence: CASSVDGTSGRGWFF.

A single count supports this clonotype. The genes are TRBV18 and TRBJ2-2; D remains unclear. Germline V gene sequence: CDR1 KGHSH, CDR2 LQKENI. V shed 5 bases and J shed 7 bases, with 14 bases lying between them. The CDR3 has 14 residues. The CDR3 is CASSSLGPNGELFF. The CDR3 nucleotides are TGTGCCAGCTCATCTCTAGGTCCCAACGGGGAGCTGTTTTTT.

This chain links TRBV20-1 with TRBJ1-1; a possible D gene is TRBD1 (5 bases). The CDR3 sequence is 12 residues long. Germline V gene sequence: CDR1 DFQATT, CDR2 SNEGSKA (reference sequence). Trimming removed 0 bases at V and 6 bases at J, with 8 bases between. The CDR3 bases are TGCAGTGCTAGAGATGGGGGGGCTGAAGCTTTCTTT. The encoded protein is CSARDGGAEAFF.

There are many counts of this clonotype. This rearrangement joins TRBV7-2 to TRBJ2-7; D possibly corresponds to TRBD1 (6 bases). In germline, CDR1 is SGHTA, CDR2 FQGNSA. This CDR3 is 13 amino acids long. V shed 0 bases and J shed 7 bases, with 10 bases lying between them. The CDR3, as DNA: TGTGCCAGCAGCTTAGCGGGGGCACCAGAGCAGTACGTC. Encoded protein: CASSLAGAPEQYV.

This clonotype was found a few times. The chain recombines TRBV6-6 with TRBJ2-6; no clear D. Germline lookup yields CDR1 MNHNY and CDR2 SVGAGI (reference sequence). Trimming pared 0 bases from V and 0 bases from J, leaving 9 bases between. There are 17 residues in the CDR3. Here the CDR3 DNA reads TGTGCCAGCAGTTACTCGTGGCGGACCTCTGGGGCCAACGTCCTGACTTTC. This encodes CASSYSWRTSGANVLTF.

The chain couples TRBV19 to TRBJ2-7; TRBD1 agrees at 7 bases. The CDR3 runs 16 residues. The germline gives CDR1 LNHDA, CDR2 SQIVND (reference sequence). V shed 5 bases, J shed 3 bases, and the junction held 13 bases outside the gene matches. This CDR3 is CASSPRQGVSDYEQYF. CDR3 coding DNA: TGTGCCAGTAGTCCAAGGCAGGGGGTGTCCGACTACGAGCAGTACTTC.

In this sample, this clonotype turned up a few times. V and J are TRBV5-5 and TRBJ2-2; 7 bases map to TRBD1. The ends lost 0 bases at V and 6 bases at J; junction bases unmatched: 8. This CDR3 spans 16 amino acids. Germline loops: CDR1 SGHKS, CDR2 YYEKEE (reference sequence). Here the CDR3 reads CASSLDPGQPAGELFF. The CDR3 bases are TGTGCCAGCAGCTTGGACCCGGGACAGCCGGCCGGGGAGCTGTTTTTT.

This chain uses TRBV29-1 with TRBJ2-7; 8 positions agree with TRBD2. V trimming: 6 bases; J trimming: 5 bases; junction bases outside the gene matches: 12. In germline, CDR1 is SQVTM, CDR2 ANQGSEA. There are 14 residues in the CDR3. The CDR3: CSVRRREDAHEQYV. In DNA form, the CDR3 reads TGCAGCGTCCGACGGCGGGAGGATGCACACGAGCAGTACGTC.

V gene TRBV7-2 combines with J gene TRBJ2-6; weak D call: TRBD1 (7 bases). Germline V CDR1 and CDR2: SGHTA, FQGNSA. V shed 7 bases and J shed 6 bases, with 13 bases lying between them. This CDR3 is 14 amino acids long. The CDR3 sequence: CASTTRGEANVLTF. The CDR3 nucleotides are TGTGCCAGCACCACCAGGGGGGAGGCCAACGTCCTGACTTTC.

This clonotype was seen a few times. The chain employs TRBV12-3 or TRBV12-4 and TRBJ2-3; D is possibly TRBD1 (5 bases). V lost 9 bases and J lost 0, with 16 bases in between. The CDR3 length is 15 residues. This CDR3 is CASQWGRRSTDTQYF. CDR3 in DNA: TGTGCCAGTCAATGGGGCAGGCGTAGCACAGATACGCAGTATTTT.

This clonotype was recorded many times. The chain is built from TRBV18 and TRBJ2-1; 10 positions match TRBD2. CDR3 size: 15 residues. Per the germline V gene, CDR1 is KGHSH and CDR2 is LQKENI. The ends lost 8 bases at V and 4 bases at J; junction bases unmatched: 8. The CDR3 region is CASSPGTSAYNEQFF. Written as DNA, the CDR3 is TGTGCCAGCAGCCCCGGGACTAGCGCGTACAATGAGCAGTTCTTC.

In its sample, this clonotype was seen many times. V is TRBV11-2 and J is TRBJ1-5, with no clear D. CDR1 is SGHAT, CDR2 FQNNGV, per germline. CDR3 length: 14 residues. The V end lost 5 bases, the J end lost 1 base, and 9 bases lay between the germline ends. The chain's CDR3 is CASSPSSSNQPQHF. The CDR3 DNA follows: TGTGCCAGCAGCCCCTCGTCCAGCAATCAGCCCCAGCATTTT.

The V and J genes are TRBV11-2 and TRBJ2-5, with TRBD2 as a possible D gene (5 bases). The CDR3 spans 14 residues. The germline gives CDR1 SGHAT, CDR2 FQNNGV. The V and J ends lost 8 bases and 2 bases respectively, with 15 bases between them. The CDR3 loop is CASSRLAQQETQYF. CDR3 DNA sequence: TGTGCCAGCTCCCGGCTAGCACAACAAGAGACCCAGTACTTC. Together with reference TRBV11-2 and TRBJ2-5, the CDR3 gives the full variable domain: EAGVAQSPRYKIIEKRQSVAFWCNPISGHATLYWYQQILGQGPKLLIQFQNNGVVDDSQLPKDRFSAERLKGVDSTLKIQPAKLEDSAVYLCASSRLAQQETQYFGPGTRLLVL.

V gene TRBV5-1 combines with J gene TRBJ1-3, with unresolved D. This CDR3 has 15 residues. Looked up from germline, CDR1 is SGHRS and CDR2 is YFSETQ. Trimming took 6 bases from V and 0 from J, leaving 13 bases between them. The CDR3 loop is CASKEHESSGNTIYF. CDR3 sequence (DNA): TGCGCCAGCAAGGAGCATGAGAGCTCTGGAAACACCATATATTTT.

A few counts support this clonotype. The chain links TRBV15 to TRBJ2-1; D is possibly TRBD1 (5 bases). Looked up from germline, CDR1 is LNHNV and CDR2 is YYDKDF (reference sequence). The CDR3 contains 17 residues. V was clipped by 4 bases and J by 0 bases, with 16 bases between them. The CDR3 loop is CATSNRIRPSSYNEQFF. The CDR3 DNA follows: TGTGCCACCAGCAACAGGATTCGTCCAAGCTCCTACAATGAGCAGTTCTTC.

This chain uses TRBV29-1 with TRBJ2-1; the match to TRBD2 covers 7 bases. The CDR3 loop spans 14 amino acids. With V trimmed by 6 bases and J by 2 bases, 7 bases remained unmatched. Germline-derived CDR1 and CDR2 are SQVTM and ANQGSEA. CDR3: CSVPRTRTYNEQFF. CDR3 bases: TGCAGCGTCCCCCGGACTAGGACCTACAATGAGCAGTTCTTC.

The V call is TRBV5-1, the J call TRBJ1-1; D not resolved. Germline CDR1 is SGHRS and CDR2 is YFSETQ. V was clipped by 1 base and J by 6 bases, with 7 bases between them. The CDR3 totals 12 residues. In nucleotides, the CDR3 is TGCGCCAGCAGCTTGACAAAGTCTGAAGCTTTCTTT. Protein sequence: CASSLTKSEAFF.

The genes are TRBV10-3 and TRBJ1-2; possibly TRBD1 for D (6 bases). The length of the CDR3 is 12 residues. Trimming left V 10 bases short and J 6 bases short, with 15 bases between. Germline CDR1 ENHRY, CDR2 SYGVKD. CDR3 region: CATRGSPDGYTF. CDR3 DNA sequence: TGTGCCACTAGGGGGTCGCCTGATGGCTACACCTTC.